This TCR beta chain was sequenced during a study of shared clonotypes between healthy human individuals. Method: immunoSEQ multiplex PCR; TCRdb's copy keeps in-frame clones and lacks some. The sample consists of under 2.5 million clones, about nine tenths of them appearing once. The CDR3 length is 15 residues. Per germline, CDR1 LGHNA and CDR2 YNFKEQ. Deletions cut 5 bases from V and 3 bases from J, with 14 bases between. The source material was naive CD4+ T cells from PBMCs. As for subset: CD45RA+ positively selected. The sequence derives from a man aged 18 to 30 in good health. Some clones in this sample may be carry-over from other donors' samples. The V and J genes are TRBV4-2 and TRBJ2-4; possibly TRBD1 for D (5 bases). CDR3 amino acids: CASSLKGQGKNIQYF. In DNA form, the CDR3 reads TGTGCCAGCAGCTTGAAGGGGCAGGGCAAAAACATTCAGTACTTC.